This T cell receptor beta chain was profiled in a study of control samples from healthy donors and cancer patients. Method: immunoSEQ multiplex PCR; TCRdb's copy keeps in-frame clones and lacks some. The sample lists 80,000 to 85,000 clones; about 88% were seen once. This CDR3 comprises 16 residues. The V and J ends lost 4 bases and 2 bases, in that order; junction bases with no gene match: 3. Germline V gene data show CDR1 as MGHRA and CDR2 as YSYEKL. The chain is built from TRBV4-1 and TRBJ2-3; TRBD2 agrees at 13 bases. The source material was blood. This receptor was taken from a woman aged 45-65 years in good health. The CDR3 spells CASSRLAGGSTDTQYF. The CDR3 DNA follows: TGCGCCAGCAGCCGACTAGCGGGGGGCTCCACAGATACGCAGTATTTT.